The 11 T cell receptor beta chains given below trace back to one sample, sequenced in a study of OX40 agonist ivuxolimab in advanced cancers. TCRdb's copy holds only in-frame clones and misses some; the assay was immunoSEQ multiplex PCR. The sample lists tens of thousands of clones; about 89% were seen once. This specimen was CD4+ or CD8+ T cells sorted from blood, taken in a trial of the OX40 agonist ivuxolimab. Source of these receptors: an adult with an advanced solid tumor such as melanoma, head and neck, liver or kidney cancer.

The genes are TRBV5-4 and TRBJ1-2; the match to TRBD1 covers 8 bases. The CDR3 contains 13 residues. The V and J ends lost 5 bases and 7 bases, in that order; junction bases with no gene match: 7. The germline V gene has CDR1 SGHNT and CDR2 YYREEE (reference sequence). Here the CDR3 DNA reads TGTGCCAGCAGTCTCCAGGGGGCGCCTGGCTACACCTTC. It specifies CASSLQGAPGYTF. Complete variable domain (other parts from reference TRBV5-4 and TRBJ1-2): ETGVTQSPTHLIKTRGQQVTLRCSSQSGHNTVSWYQQALGQGPQFIFQYYREEENGRGNFPPRFSGLQFPNYSSELNVNALELDDSALYLCASSLQGAPGYTFGSGTRLTVV.

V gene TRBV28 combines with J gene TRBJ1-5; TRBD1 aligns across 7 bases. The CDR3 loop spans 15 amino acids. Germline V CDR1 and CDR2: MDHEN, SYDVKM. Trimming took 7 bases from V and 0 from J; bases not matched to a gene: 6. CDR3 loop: CASTGTAYSNQPQHF. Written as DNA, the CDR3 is TGTGCCAGCACGGGGACAGCATATAGCAATCAGCCCCAGCATTTT.

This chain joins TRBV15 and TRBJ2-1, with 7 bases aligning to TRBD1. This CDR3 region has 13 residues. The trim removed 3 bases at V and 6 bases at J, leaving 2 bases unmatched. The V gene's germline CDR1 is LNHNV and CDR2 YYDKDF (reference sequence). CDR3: CATSRWDSNEQFF. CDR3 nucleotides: TGTGCCACCAGCAGGTGGGACAGCAATGAGCAGTTCTTC.

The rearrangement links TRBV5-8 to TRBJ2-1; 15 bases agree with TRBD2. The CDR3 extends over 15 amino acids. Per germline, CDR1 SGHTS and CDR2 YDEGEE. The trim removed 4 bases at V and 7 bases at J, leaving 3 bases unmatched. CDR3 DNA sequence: TGTGCCAGCAGCCGAGGGACTAGCGGGAGGAATGAGCAGTTCTTC. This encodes CASSRGTSGRNEQFF.

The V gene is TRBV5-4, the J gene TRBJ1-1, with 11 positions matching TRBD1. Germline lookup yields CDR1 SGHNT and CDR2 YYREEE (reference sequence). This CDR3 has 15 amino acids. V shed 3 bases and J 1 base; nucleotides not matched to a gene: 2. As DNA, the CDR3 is TGTGCCAGCAGCTCGGGGACAGGGGGGAACACTGAAGCTTTCTTT. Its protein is CASSSGTGGNTEAFF.

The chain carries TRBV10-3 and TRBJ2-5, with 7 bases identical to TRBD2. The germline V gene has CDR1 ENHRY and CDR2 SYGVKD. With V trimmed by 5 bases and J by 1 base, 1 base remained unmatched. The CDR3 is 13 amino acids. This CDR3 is CAISWTSQETQYF. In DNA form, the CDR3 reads TGTGCCATCAGTTGGACTAGCCAAGAGACCCAGTACTTC.

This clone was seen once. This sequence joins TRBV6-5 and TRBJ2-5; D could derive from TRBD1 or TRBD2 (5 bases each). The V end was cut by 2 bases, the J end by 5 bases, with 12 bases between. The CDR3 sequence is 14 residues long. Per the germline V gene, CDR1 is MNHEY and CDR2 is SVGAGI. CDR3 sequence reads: CASSYGTAVETQYF. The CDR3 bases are TGTGCCAGCAGTTACGGGACCGCTGTGGAGACCCAGTACTTC.

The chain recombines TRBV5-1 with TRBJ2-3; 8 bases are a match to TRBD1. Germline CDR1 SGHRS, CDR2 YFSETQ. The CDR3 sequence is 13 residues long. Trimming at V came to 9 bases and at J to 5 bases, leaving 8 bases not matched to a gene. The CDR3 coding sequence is TGCGCCACCCGAGAACAGGGGGAAGATACGCAGTATTTT. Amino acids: CATREQGEDTQYF.

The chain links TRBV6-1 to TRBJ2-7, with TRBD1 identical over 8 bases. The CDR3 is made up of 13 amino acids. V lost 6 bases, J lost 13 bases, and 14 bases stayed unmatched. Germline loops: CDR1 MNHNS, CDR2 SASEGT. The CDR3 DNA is TGTGCCAGCAGAGAGGACAGGGACGTACGCGGATACTTC. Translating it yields CASREDRDVRGYF.

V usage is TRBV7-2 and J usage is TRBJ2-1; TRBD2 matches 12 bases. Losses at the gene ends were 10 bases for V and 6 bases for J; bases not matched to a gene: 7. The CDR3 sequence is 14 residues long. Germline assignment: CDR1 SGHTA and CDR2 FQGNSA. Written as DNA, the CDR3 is TGTGCCACCCTAGTGACTAGCGGGAGCAATGAGCAGTTCTTC. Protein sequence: CATLVTSGSNEQFF.

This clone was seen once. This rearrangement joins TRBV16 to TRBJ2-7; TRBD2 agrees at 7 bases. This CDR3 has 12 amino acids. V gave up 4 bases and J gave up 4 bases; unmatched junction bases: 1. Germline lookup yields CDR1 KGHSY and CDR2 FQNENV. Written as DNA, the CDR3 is TGTGCCAGCAGCCCCGGGGGGTACGAGCAGTACTTC. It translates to CASSPGGYEQYF.